This TCR beta chain was found in a study of T cells in localized non-small cell lung cancer. General study findings and limits: Higher blood T cell density tracked longer overall survival. Adjacent uninvolved lung tissue had the highest T cell clonality, exceeding tumor. Sequencing covered just one tumor region, so heterogeneity cannot be ruled out.

Trimming left V 1 base short and J 1 base short, with 7 bases between. The CDR3 is 14 residues long. Germline loops: CDR1 SGHRS, CDR2 YFSETQ. The data were produced by immunoSEQ multiplex PCR, yet TCRdb's version contains in-frame clones alone and is incomplete. The sample lists 45,000 to 50,000 clones, 70% to 90% occurring once. This clone was seen once. Its antigen is unknown. The V gene is TRBV5-1, the J gene TRBJ2-3; D is uncertain. The sample in question was PBMCs, obtained before any cancer treatment. The clonotype was recovered from a man between 40 and 75 years old with stage II lung adenocarcinoma. CDR3 sequence: CASSLSAGTDTQYF. CDR3 coding DNA: TGCGCCAGCAGCTTGTCGGCAGGCACAGATACGCAGTATTTT.